The clone carrying this TCR beta chain appeared many times. Antigen specificity is unknown. This sample was included in a study of identical twins. Study-wide results and limits: Sharing of beta out-of-frame sequences by twins showed a weaker excess.

CDR1 and CDR2 from the germline V gene are SEHNR and FQNEAQ (reference sequence). The CDR3 extends over 16 amino acids. Trimming at V came to 5 bases and at J to 0 bases, leaving 7 bases not matched to a gene. TCRdb used MiXCR to reprocess the 5' RACE reads, holding one entry per CDR3 protein. The table shows hundreds of thousands of distinct CDR3 sequences, with around 6% occurring only once. Sequencing input: naive T cells sorted from blood. The chain couples TRBV7-9 to TRBJ2-4; 7 bases match TRBD1. The sequence was collected from a man aged 18 to 35 in good health. DNA for the CDR3: TGTGCCAGCAGCCCTGACAGGGAGCTAGCCAAAAACATTCAGTACTTC. Translating gives CASSPDRELAKNIQYF.